Included here is one TCR beta chain sequence, with context. Germline V gene lookup returns CDR1 LNHDA and CDR2 SQIVND (reference sequence). The CDR3 totals 13 residues. The V end was cut by 5 bases, the J end by 0 bases, with 5 bases between. This entry is derived from a study of blood T cell repertoires in COVID-19. In the original workflow: Estimation of nucleated cell counts relied on the amplification of reference gene primers. Some clones are missing from TCRdb's copy, which holds only in-frame ones; the method was immunoSEQ multiplex PCR. D and trimming come from the DNA, and the V and J calls and clone size come from that table. The sample records some 300,000 clones, about nine tenths being singletons. Ages ranged from about 18 to 89 years, with residence in more than 20 US areas. Grouping used clinical history reported by participants in a survey and questionnaire. It was within 2 weeks before study entry that exposed participants met a COVID-19 case.

The sequenced sample was PBMCs or T cells enriched from blood (not recorded which). This chain links TRBV19 with TRBJ1-3, with no clear D. The sequence came from a woman aged 50 to 60 who had been exposed to COVID-19. DNA for the CDR3: TGTGCCAGTAGTGTGGCCTCTGGAAACACCATATATTTT. Translated: CASSVASGNTIYF.